A selection of T cell receptor beta chains follows, all from one sample in a study of low-dose radiotherapy and immunotherapy resistance in tumors. TCRdb recomputed calls from the reads with MiXCR, one row per CDR3 protein. The sample yields roughly 39,000 distinct CDR3 sequences, around 30% seen once. Material: PBMCs, obtained before treatment. The receptors shown here come from a male donor with gallbladder cancer. Each CDR3 is given with its conserved first and last residue. A D gene is named only where the DNA matches it firmly. Only some rows state a clone size, as once, few, many or a class for expanded clones.

CDR3 protein,CDR3 DNA,clone size,D gene,J gene,V gene
CASITDQGVGGEQYF,TGTGCCAGCATCACTGACCAGGGGGTTGGGGGCGAGCAGTACTTC,once,TRBD1,TRBJ2-7,TRBV28
CASSYTPGQNYGYTF,TGTGCCAGCAGTTACACCCCGGGACAGAACTATGGCTACACCTTC,many,TRBD1,TRBJ1-2,TRBV6-6
CASSWTGSYNEQFF,TGTGCCAGCAGCTGGACAGGCTCCTACAATGAGCAGTTCTTC,many,TRBD1,TRBJ2-1,TRBV7-3
CASSFRGSGGLRTQYF,TGTGCCAGCAGCTTCAGAGGTAGCGGGGGTTTGAGAACGCAGTATTTT,many,TRBD2,TRBJ2-3,TRBV7-2
CSAWRGGQNTGELFF,TGCAGTGCCTGGCGGGGGGGACAGAACACCGGGGAGCTGTTTTTT,many,TRBD2,TRBJ2-2,TRBV20-1
CSASRDPTTNEQFF,TGCAGTGCATCCCGGGACCCTACAACCAATGAGCAGTTCTTC,many,-,TRBJ2-1,TRBV20-1
CASNRGRSSEQYF,TGTGCCAGTAACAGGGGGAGGTCATCCGAGCAGTACTTC,many,TRBD1,TRBJ2-7,TRBV19
CASSSRLAKNIQYF,TGTGCCAGCAGCTCAAGGCTAGCCAAAAACATTCAGTACTTC,many,-,TRBJ2-4,TRBV11-2
CASRAGLAGDEQFF,TGTGCCAGCAGAGCGGGACTAGCGGGGGATGAGCAGTTCTTC,-,TRBD2,TRBJ2-1,TRBV12-3/TRBV12-4
CASSSPKGMGSRRETQYF,TGTGCCAGCAGTTCCCCGAAAGGGATGGGCTCCAGGAGAGAGACCCAGTACTTC,many,-,TRBJ2-5,TRBV28
CASSYSDLEQFF,TGTGCCAGCAGTTACTCAGATCTTGAGCAGTTCTTC,many,-,TRBJ2-1,TRBV6-2/TRBV6-3